The clone carrying this T cell receptor beta chain was observed a few times. Its antigen is undetermined. V dropped 10 bases and J dropped 5 bases, with 17 bases sitting between them. Per the germline V gene, CDR1 is LGHDT and CDR2 is YNNKEL (reference sequence). The CDR3 consists of 13 residues. The entry originates in a study of blood T cells in healthy people across ages. Study conclusions and caveats: Diversity figures based on one million T cells were deemed too low.

Then a second PCR, running roughly 7 to 12 cycles, was carried out with a sample-barcoded 5' primer and a J-beta primer mix. TCRdb analysed the 5' RACE reads with MiXCR anew, one entry per CDR3 protein. The sample lists under 950,000 distinct CDR3 sequences, about 20% seen once, with around a fifth in the top ten. The rearrangement uses TRBV3-1 and TRBJ2-5, with D tentatively TRBD1 (5 bases). Sequenced input: blood. This TCR was recovered from a man aged 65 to 85 in good health. The CDR3 coding sequence is TGTGCCACTCAGGACATAATCTTGGAGACCCAGTACTTC. Translation: CATQDIILETQYF.